This T cell receptor beta chain was found in a study of blood T cell repertoires in COVID-19. Methods used by the authors: Estimation of nucleated cell counts relied on the amplification of reference gene primers. TCRdb keeps only in-frame clones here, not all; method: immunoSEQ multiplex PCR. V and J calls and clone size are those listed in that table; D and trimming were worked out from the DNA. The sample lists around 140,000 clones, about three quarters occurring once. Trimming cost V 6 bases and J 8 bases; bases outside gene matches: 16. Germline CDR1 reads MNHEY; CDR2 reads SMNVEV (reference sequence). The CDR3 length is 17 residues.

This sequence originates from a woman between 50 and 59 years old with active or convalescent COVID-19. The sample consisted of peripheral blood. This chain connects TRBV27 to TRBJ1-4; TRBD1 matches at 9 bases. The CDR3 DNA is TGTGCCAGCAGGCGAACCCCACAGGGGGCGCCTGGGGAAAAACTGTTTTTT. This sequence encodes CASRRTPQGAPGEKLFF. Full variable domain (remainder filled in from reference TRBV27 and TRBJ1-4): EAQVTQNPRYLITVTGKKLTVTCSQNMNHEYMSWYRQDPGLGLRQIYYSMNVEVTDKGDVPEGYKVSRKEKRNFPLILESPSPNQTSLYFCASRRTPQGAPGEKLFFGSGTQLSVL.